The entry below describes one T cell receptor (beta chain). The record originates from a study of blood T cell repertoires in COVID-19. In the study overall: Specimens from acute and convalescent COVID-19 originated in the United States, Italy and Spain. PBMCs, B-cell-depleted T cells, or T cells provided the cDNA or gDNA that made up the material.

Seattle patients were enrolled while actively infected and followed longitudinally. Study processing details: Amplification with reference gene primers provided the estimates of nucleated cell counts. Sequencing used immunoSEQ multiplex PCR; TCRdb keeps in-frame clones, though not all of them. The V and J calls and clone size come from that table; D and trimming were worked out from the DNA. The table has just under 350,000 clones, about nine tenths seen once; the top ten hold 6% to 7%. The source is a woman in her 50s with COVID-19, enrolled during active disease. The sequenced material came from peripheral blood.

CDR3 loop: CASSPFSGGPNNEQFF. CDR3 DNA sequence: TGCGCCAGCAGCCCCTTCTCGGGAGGGCCTAACAATGAGCAGTTCTTC. The J gene is TRBJ2-1, the V gene TRBV5-1; 8 bases match TRBD2. The junction had 11 bases not matched to a gene; V was cut back by 4 bases and J by 5 bases. CDR1 SGHRS and CDR2 YFSETQ come from the germline V gene. The CDR3 contains 16 residues.